These 27 T cell receptor beta chains came from one sample sequenced in a study of memory CD4+ T cells and cytomegalovirus serostatus. Single viable CD3+CD4+CD8-CD45RO+ cells were sorted as the memory CD4+ T cells. TCRdb's copy holds only in-frame clones and misses some; the assay was immunoSEQ multiplex PCR. The sample holds some 30,000 clones, about 80% seen once. The sequenced sample consisted of memory CD4+ T cells from blood. These receptors all come from an adult in good health and CMV-seronegative. Some clones in this sample may be carry-over from other donors' samples.

The J gene is TRBJ2-1, the V gene TRBV28; 11 bases line up with TRBD2. The length of the CDR3 is 13 residues. The trim removed 8 bases at V and 7 bases at J, leaving 4 bases unmatched. In germline, CDR1 is MDHEN, CDR2 SYDVKM. DNA for the CDR3: TGTGCCAGCTTACTAGCGGGGGTAAATGAGCAGTTCTTC. It yields the protein CASLLAGVNEQFF.

This chain joins TRBV9 and TRBJ1-3, with 7 bases lining up with TRBD1. Germline V gene sequence: CDR1 SGDLS, CDR2 YYNGEE. V trimming: 4 bases; J trimming: 2 bases; junction bases outside the gene matches: 3. This CDR3 has 14 amino acids. Here the CDR3 reads CASSSGQPGNTIYF. Written as DNA, the CDR3 is TGTGCCAGCAGCTCGGGACAGCCTGGAAACACCATATATTTT.

The genes are TRBV27 and TRBJ2-3; the match to TRBD2 covers 9 bases. Germline assignment: CDR1 MNHEY and CDR2 SMNVEV (reference sequence). This CDR3 has 17 residues. V shed 3 bases and J 4 bases; nucleotides not matched to a gene: 11. The chain's CDR3 is CASSFRVAGDGSDTQYF. CDR3 in DNA: TGTGCCAGCAGTTTTAGAGTAGCGGGGGATGGTTCAGATACGCAGTATTTT.

V and J are TRBV4-1 and TRBJ1-2, with no clear D. The germline V gene encodes CDR1 MGHRA and CDR2 YSYEKL. V was clipped by 4 bases and J by 4 bases, with 16 bases between them. This CDR3 contains 15 residues. The CDR3 DNA reads as TGCGCCAGCAGCCCGCGACGAGAACCCAGCTATGGCTACACCTTC. Translation: CASSPRREPSYGYTF.

The V and J genes are TRBV7-9 and TRBJ2-1; D uncertain. CDR1 and CDR2 from the germline V gene are SEHNR and FQNEAQ (reference sequence). There are 14 residues in the CDR3. The V end lost 1 base, the J end lost 9 bases, and 13 bases lay between the germline ends. CDR3 sequence: CASSLGFRFGEQFF. DNA of the CDR3: TGTGCCAGCAGCTTAGGTTTCAGGTTCGGTGAGCAGTTCTTC.

This clone was counted between two and nine times. This chain links TRBV19 with TRBJ2-1; TRBD2 agrees at 9 bases. CDR3 length equals 17 residues. V shed 2 bases, J shed 6 bases, and the junction held 11 bases outside the gene matches. Germline V gene lookup returns CDR1 LNHDA and CDR2 SQIVND (reference sequence). CDR3: CASSIRGDAGGPNEQFF. In nucleotides, the CDR3 is TGTGCCAGTAGTATAAGGGGAGATGCGGGGGGGCCCAATGAGCAGTTCTTC. The variable domain in full, completed from reference TRBV19 and TRBJ2-1, reads DGGITQSPKYLFRKEGQNVTLSCEQNLNHDAMYWYRQDPGQGLRLIYYSQIVNDFQKGDIAEGYSVSREKKESFPLTVTSAQKNPTAFYLCASSIRGDAGGPNEQFFGPGTRLTVL.

This chain joins TRBV19 and TRBJ1-5; no firm D call. V lost 3 bases, J lost 7 bases, and 4 bases lay in between. The germline V gene has CDR1 LNHDA and CDR2 SQIVND (reference sequence). There are 11 residues in the CDR3. CDR3: CASSIYQPQHF. The CDR3 nucleotides read TGTGCCAGTAGTATCTACCAGCCCCAGCATTTT.

The chain carries TRBV11-2 and TRBJ1-3; D remains ambiguous. V was trimmed by 5 bases and J by 0 bases, leaving 8 bases between them. The CDR3 extends over 14 amino acids. Per germline, CDR1 SGHAT and CDR2 FQNNGV. The CDR3 loop reads CASSRTFSGNTIYF. In DNA form, the CDR3 reads TGTGCCAGCAGCCGAACCTTCTCTGGAAACACCATATATTTT.

This chain uses TRBV7-8 with TRBJ2-5; 11 positions match TRBD1. This CDR3 comprises 15 residues. The trim removed 5 bases at V and 7 bases at J, leaving 9 bases unmatched. Germline V lookup: CDR1 SGHVS, CDR2 FQNEAQ. CDR3 in DNA: TGTGCCAGCAGCCGAGGGGGACAGGGGGGTCGGACCCAGTACTTC. It translates to CASSRGGQGGRTQYF.

The chain couples TRBV19 to TRBJ1-1; the D is unclear. Between the trimmed V and J ends, which lost 3 bases and 1 base, there was a span of 6 bases. Germline assignment: CDR1 LNHDA and CDR2 SQIVND (reference sequence). This CDR3 is built from 13 residues. CDR3 nucleotides: TGTGCCAGTAGTATTCCCCCGAACACTGAAGCTTTCTTT. It codes for CASSIPPNTEAFF.

The J gene is TRBJ2-7, the V gene TRBV18; D is uncertain. Germline CDR1 and CDR2: KGHSH and LQKENI. There are 13 residues in the CDR3. V gave up 4 bases and J gave up 2 bases, with 9 bases separating them. The CDR3 loop reads CASSQGFAYEQYF. In nucleotides, the CDR3 is TGTGCCAGCTCACAAGGGTTTGCCTACGAGCAGTACTTC.

V usage is TRBV7-3 and J usage is TRBJ1-1; D is ambiguous. The V end was cut by 4 bases, the J end by 1 base, with 7 bases between. Germline CDR1 SGHTA, CDR2 FQGTGA. CDR3 size: 13 residues. As DNA, the CDR3 is TGTGCCAGCAGCTCTACTAGGAACACTGAAGCTTTCTTT. Translated: CASSSTRNTEAFF.

V and J are TRBV5-1 and TRBJ2-3; D not resolved. CDR3 length: 12 amino acids. Trimming cost V 4 bases and J 0 bases, with 3 bases left between them. Looked up from germline, CDR1 is SGHRS and CDR2 is YFSETQ. CDR3: CASSTSTDTQYF. CDR3 sequence (DNA): TGCGCCAGCAGCACGAGCACAGATACGCAGTATTTT.

The table lists this clone with a few counts. This sequence joins TRBV7-6 and TRBJ1-1; the D is unclear. The V end lost 5 bases, the J end lost 1 base, and 8 bases lay between the germline ends. The CDR3 length is 13 residues. Germline V gene lookup returns CDR1 SGHVS and CDR2 FNYEAQ. The CDR3 protein is CASSEWGNTEAFF. The CDR3 DNA sequence: TGTGCCAGCAGCGAGTGGGGGAACACTGAAGCTTTCTTT.

V is TRBV15 and J is TRBJ2-5, with TRBD1 matching over 7 bases. From germline, CDR1 is LNHNV and CDR2 YYDKDF (reference sequence). The CDR3 runs to 14 residues. V was pared by 2 bases and J by 5 bases, with 5 bases of the junction left unmatched. The CDR3 nucleotides read TGTGCCACCAGCAGAAGACAGGGTACCGAGACCCAGTACTTC. Protein sequence: CATSRRQGTETQYF.

The V and J genes are TRBV5-1 and TRBJ1-2; a weak D match, TRBD1 (6 bases). The germline V gene encodes CDR1 SGHRS and CDR2 YFSETQ. CDR3 length equals 13 residues. The V end was cut by 4 bases, the J end by 8 bases, with 15 bases between. The CDR3, as DNA: TGCGCCAGCAGCGCCCCTGAGGGGGACGGCTACACCTTC. Translation gives CASSAPEGDGYTF. Full variable domain (outside the CDR3, taken from reference TRBV5-1 and TRBJ1-2): KAGVTQTPRYLIKTRGQQVTLSCSPISGHRSVSWYQQTPGQGLQFLFEYFSETQRNKGNFPGRFSGRQFSNSRSEMNVSTLELGDSALYLCASSAPEGDGYTFGSGTRLTVV.

This chain links TRBV9 with TRBJ1-5; 9 positions match TRBD1. The CDR3 totals 14 residues. The V gene's germline CDR1 is SGDLS and CDR2 YYNGEE. The J segment lost 5 bases and the V segment lost 0 bases, leaving 0 bases of the junction unmatched. In DNA, the CDR3 is TGTGCCAGCAGCGTAGGACAGGGGGATCAGCCCCAGCATTTT. It is translated as CASSVGQGDQPQHF.

This clone came up a few times. This sequence joins TRBV2 and TRBJ1-2, with a weak D call TRBD1 (6 bases). Germline V gene lookup returns CDR1 SNHLY and CDR2 FYNNEI. The CDR3 spans 12 residues. Trimming cost V 7 bases and J 3 bases, with 9 bases left between them. Here the CDR3 reads CASNYRDYGYTF. CDR3 coding DNA: TGTGCCAGCAATTACAGGGACTATGGCTACACCTTC.

The V gene is TRBV28, the J gene TRBJ1-1; tentatively, D is TRBD1 (6 bases). Between the trimmed V and J ends, which lost 7 bases and 1 base, there was a span of 19 bases. The CDR3 totals 16 residues. Germline V gives CDR1 MDHEN, CDR2 SYDVKM. Here the CDR3 reads CASILWGGGRNTEAFF. CDR3 sequence (DNA): TGTGCCAGCATCCTATGGGGAGGGGGGCGGAACACTGAAGCTTTCTTT.

This clone turned up a few times. This chain joins TRBV10-1 and TRBJ2-1; TRBD1 matches 8 bases. Trimming took 6 bases from V and 12 from J; bases not matched to a gene: 13. The CDR3 covers 14 residues. The germline V gene encodes CDR1 WNHNN and CDR2 SYGVQD (reference sequence). In DNA, the CDR3 is TGCGCCAGCAGCACGACCGGGACAGGTTGGGGGCAGTTCTTC. Translating gives CASSTTGTGWGQFF.

This chain joins TRBV7-9 and TRBJ1-2; D is possibly TRBD1 (6 bases). Trimming left V 3 bases short and J 7 bases short, with 12 bases between. The CDR3 runs 13 residues. From germline, CDR1 is SEHNR and CDR2 FQNEAQ (reference sequence). The CDR3 DNA sequence: TGTGCCAGCAGCTTCCGGGACAATTCTGGCTACACCTTC. Translation: CASSFRDNSGYTF.

The chain employs TRBV28 and TRBJ1-2, with 8 positions matching TRBD1. Unmatched junction bases numbered 12, after V lost 5 bases and J lost 7 bases. There are 15 residues in the CDR3. Germline V CDR1 and CDR2: MDHEN, SYDVKM. The CDR3 DNA follows: TGTGCCAGCAGTATGGCCCGGACAGGGAATAGTGGCTACACCTTC. It translates to CASSMARTGNSGYTF.

The CDR3 protein is CASSLAGPLNEQYF. CDR3 nucleotide sequence: TGCGCCAGCAGCTTGGCAGGGCCGTTAAACGAGCAGTACTTC. This chain uses TRBV5-1 with TRBJ2-7; the D gene is possibly TRBD1 (5 bases). Germline CDR1 is SGHRS and CDR2 is YFSETQ. V was clipped by 0 bases and J by 5 bases, with 12 bases between them. CDR3 length: 14 residues.

The sample holds a few counts of this clone. V usage is TRBV9 and J usage is TRBJ1-5; D uncertain. The CDR3 length is 13 residues. Trimming removed 1 base at V and 2 bases at J, with 4 bases between. Germline values: CDR1 SGDLS, CDR2 YYNGEE. The CDR3 DNA is TGTGCCAGCAGCGTATACGGCAATCAGCCCCAGCATTTT. As protein: CASSVYGNQPQHF.

This rearrangement joins TRBV30 to TRBJ1-5; TRBD1 matches 7 bases. CDR1 is GTSNPN, CDR2 SVGIG, per germline (reference sequence). Trimming at V came to 5 bases and at J to 4 bases, leaving 5 bases not matched to a gene. The CDR3 extends over 13 amino acids. The CDR3 reads CAWGQGGNQPQHF. The CDR3 bases are TGTGCCTGGGGCCAGGGGGGGAATCAGCCCCAGCATTTT.

Only a few counts were recorded for this clone. V gene TRBV19 combines with J gene TRBJ1-2, with D unresolved. The germline gives CDR1 LNHDA, CDR2 SQIVND (reference sequence). The V and J ends lost 10 bases and 2 bases respectively, with 14 bases between them. The length of the CDR3 is 13 residues. CDR3 loop: CATRTDLNYGYTF. The CDR3 DNA reads as TGTGCCACCCGGACGGATTTAAACTATGGCTACACCTTC.

The rearrangement links TRBV10-3 to TRBJ1-2, with D uncertain. Trimming removed 6 bases from V and 4 bases from J, with 9 bases in between. CDR3 length equals 12 residues. Germline V gene lookup returns CDR1 ENHRY and CDR2 SYGVKD. CDR3 sequence (DNA): TGTGCCATCAGGGAGGGATCCTATGGCTACACCTTC. It translates to CAIREGSYGYTF.